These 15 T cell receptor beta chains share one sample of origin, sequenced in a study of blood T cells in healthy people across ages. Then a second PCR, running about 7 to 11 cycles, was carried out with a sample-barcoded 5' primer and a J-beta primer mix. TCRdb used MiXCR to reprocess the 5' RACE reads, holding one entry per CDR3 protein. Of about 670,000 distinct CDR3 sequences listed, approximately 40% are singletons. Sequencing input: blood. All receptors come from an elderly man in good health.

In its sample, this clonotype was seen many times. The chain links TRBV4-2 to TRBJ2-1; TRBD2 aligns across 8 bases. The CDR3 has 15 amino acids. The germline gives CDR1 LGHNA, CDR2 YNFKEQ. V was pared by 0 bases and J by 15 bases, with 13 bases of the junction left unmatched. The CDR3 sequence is CASSQDTSGAGRPFF. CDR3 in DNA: TGTGCCAGCAGCCAAGATACTAGCGGAGCGGGCCGGCCGTTCTTC.

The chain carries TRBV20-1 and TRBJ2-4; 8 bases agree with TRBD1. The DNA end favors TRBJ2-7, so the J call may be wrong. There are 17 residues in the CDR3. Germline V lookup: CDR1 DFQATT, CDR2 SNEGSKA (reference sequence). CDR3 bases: TGCAGTGCTAGTGGTGTGGTGGGGACAGGAGGGGCCCGCGAGCAGTACTTC. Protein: CSASGVVGTGGAREQYF.

CDR3 in amino acids: CASSWTGPPSNQPQHF. Written as DNA, the CDR3 is TGTGCCAGCAGTTGGACAGGGCCGCCTAGCAATCAGCCCCAGCATTTT. The chain recombines TRBV27 with TRBJ1-5, with TRBD1 identical over 8 bases. Unmatched junction bases numbered 5, after V lost 4 bases and J lost 0 bases. This CDR3 has 16 residues. The germline V gene has CDR1 MNHEY and CDR2 SMNVEV (reference sequence).

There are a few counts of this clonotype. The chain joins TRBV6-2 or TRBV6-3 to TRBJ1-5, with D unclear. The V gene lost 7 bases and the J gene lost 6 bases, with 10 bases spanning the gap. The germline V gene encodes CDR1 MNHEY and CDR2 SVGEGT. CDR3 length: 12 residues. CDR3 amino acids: CASTTWGQPQHF. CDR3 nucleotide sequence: TGTGCCAGCACCACATGGGGTCAGCCCCAGCATTTT.

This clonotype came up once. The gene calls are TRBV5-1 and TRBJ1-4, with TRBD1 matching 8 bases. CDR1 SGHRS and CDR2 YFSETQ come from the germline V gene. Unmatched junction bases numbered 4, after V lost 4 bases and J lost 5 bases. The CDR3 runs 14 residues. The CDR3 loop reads CASSERTGNEKLFF. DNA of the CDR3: TGCGCCAGCAGCGAGAGGACAGGGAATGAAAAACTGTTTTTT.

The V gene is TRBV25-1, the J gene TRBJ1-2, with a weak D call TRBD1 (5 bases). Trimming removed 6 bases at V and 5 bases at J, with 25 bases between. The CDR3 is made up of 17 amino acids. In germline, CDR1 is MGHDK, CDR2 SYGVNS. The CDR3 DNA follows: TGTGCCAGCAGCGGGACGGAGCCACCACTAAGCGGGTATGGCTACACCTTC. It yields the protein CASSGTEPPLSGYGYTF.

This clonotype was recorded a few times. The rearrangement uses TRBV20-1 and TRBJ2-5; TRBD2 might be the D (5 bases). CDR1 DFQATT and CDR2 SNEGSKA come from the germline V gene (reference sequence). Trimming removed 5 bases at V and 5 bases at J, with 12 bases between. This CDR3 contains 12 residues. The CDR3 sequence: CSAERSSETQYF. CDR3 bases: TGCAGTGCTGAGCGGTCCTCGGAGACCCAGTACTTC.

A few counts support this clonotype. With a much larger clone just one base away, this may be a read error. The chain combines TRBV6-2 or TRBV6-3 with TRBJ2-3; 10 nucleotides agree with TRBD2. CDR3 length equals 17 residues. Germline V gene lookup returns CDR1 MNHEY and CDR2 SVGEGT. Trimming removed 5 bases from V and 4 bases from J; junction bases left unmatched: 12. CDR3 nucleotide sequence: TGTGCCAGCAGTGACGGACTAGCGGATACACGCTCAGATACGCAGTATTTT. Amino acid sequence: CASSDGLADTRSDTQYF.

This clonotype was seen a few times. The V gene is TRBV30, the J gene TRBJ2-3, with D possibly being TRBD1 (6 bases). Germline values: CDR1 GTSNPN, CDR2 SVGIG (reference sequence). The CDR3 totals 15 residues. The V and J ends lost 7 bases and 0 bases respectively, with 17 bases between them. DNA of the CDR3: TGTGCCTCCAATTCGGACAGCTTTAGCACAGATACGCAGTATTTT. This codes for CASNSDSFSTDTQYF.

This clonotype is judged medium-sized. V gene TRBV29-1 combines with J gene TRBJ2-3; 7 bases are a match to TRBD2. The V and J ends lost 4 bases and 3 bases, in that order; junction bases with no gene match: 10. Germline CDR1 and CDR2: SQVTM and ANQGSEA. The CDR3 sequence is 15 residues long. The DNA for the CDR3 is TGCAGCGTTGTTAAAGAGCGGGGTTGGACAGATACGCAGTATTTT. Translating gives CSVVKERGWTDTQYF.

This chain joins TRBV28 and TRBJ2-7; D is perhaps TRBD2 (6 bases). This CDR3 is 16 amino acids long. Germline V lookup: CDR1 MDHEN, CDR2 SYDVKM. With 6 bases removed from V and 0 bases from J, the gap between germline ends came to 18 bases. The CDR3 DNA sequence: TGTGCCAGCAGCACCATTCTAGGGAGGAGCTCCTACGAGCAGTACTTC. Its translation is CASSTILGRSSYEQYF.

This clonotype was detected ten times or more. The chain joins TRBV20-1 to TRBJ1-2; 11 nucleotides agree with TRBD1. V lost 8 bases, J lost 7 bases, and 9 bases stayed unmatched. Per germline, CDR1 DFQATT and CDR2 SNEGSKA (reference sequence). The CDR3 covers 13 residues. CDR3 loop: CSPYSGTGGGYTF. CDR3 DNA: TGCAGTCCCTATTCCGGGACAGGGGGTGGCTACACCTTC.

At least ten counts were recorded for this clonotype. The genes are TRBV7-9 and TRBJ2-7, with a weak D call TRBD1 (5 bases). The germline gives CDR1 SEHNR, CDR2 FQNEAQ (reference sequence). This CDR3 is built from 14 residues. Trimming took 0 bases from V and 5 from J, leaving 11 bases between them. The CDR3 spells CASSLAHRSDEQYF. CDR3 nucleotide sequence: TGTGCCAGCAGCTTAGCGCACAGGTCGGACGAGCAGTACTTC.

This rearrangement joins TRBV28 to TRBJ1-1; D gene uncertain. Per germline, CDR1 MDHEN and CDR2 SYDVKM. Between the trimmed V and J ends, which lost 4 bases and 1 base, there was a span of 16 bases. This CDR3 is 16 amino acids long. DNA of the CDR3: TGTGCCAGCAGTTCGACAAAATACTCGCGGAACACTGAAGCTTTCTTT. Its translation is CASSSTKYSRNTEAFF.

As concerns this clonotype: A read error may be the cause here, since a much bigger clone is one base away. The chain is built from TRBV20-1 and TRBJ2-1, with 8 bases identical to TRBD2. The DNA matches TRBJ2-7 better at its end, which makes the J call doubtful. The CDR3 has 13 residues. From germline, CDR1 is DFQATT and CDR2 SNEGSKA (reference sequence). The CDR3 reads CSSSKAGVGEQYF. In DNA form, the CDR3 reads TGCAGTTCTTCTAAAGCGGGGGTGGGAGAGCAGTACTTC.